These T cell receptor beta chains were read from a single sample in a study of cytomegalovirus exposure and HLA in healthy donors. Profiled with immunoSEQ multiplex PCR; TCRdb holds only in-frame clones, not every one. The table shows roughly 55,000 clones, with about 81% occurring only once. Sequencing was done on a sample of PBMCs. The receptors shown here come from a boy aged 10-17 years in good health and CMV-seropositive. The CDR3 runs from the conserved cysteine through the conserved F or W. The order of the fields is J gene, clone size, D gene, CDR3 length, V gene, CDR3 protein, CDR3 DNA. D genes are given only for firm matches. Size tells how often a clone was seen (once, few, many) or the class of an expanded clone, and some rows leave it out.

TRBJ1-1	few	-	15	TRBV9	CASSVGLGAGTEAFF	TGTGCCAGCAGCGTAGGCCTAGGGGCCGGCACTGAAGCTTTCTTT
TRBJ2-1	-	-	12	TRBV6-5	CASSSEVHEQFF	TGTGCCAGCAGTTCAGAAGTTCATGAGCAGTTCTTC
TRBJ1-2	-	-	13	TRBV5-5	CASSWDNHYGYTF	TGTGCCAGCAGCTGGGACAACCACTATGGCTACACCTTC
TRBJ1-2	-	-	13	TRBV9	CASSTGLTDGYTF	TGTGCCAGCTCTACAGGCCTAACTGATGGCTACACCTTC
TRBJ2-3	-	-	18	TRBV5-6	CASSLAGKLATSTDTQYF	TGTGCCAGCAGCTTGGCCGGGAAATTGGCGACTAGCACAGATACGCAGTATTTT
TRBJ1-1	-	TRBD1	16	TRBV5-4	CASSMSVGTENTEAFF	TGTGCCAGCAGCATGTCAGTCGGGACAGAGAACACTGAAGCTTTCTTT
TRBJ1-2	-	-	15	TRBV9	CASSGTGVWNYGYTF	TGTGCCAGCAGCGGAACGGGGGTGTGGAACTATGGCTACACCTTC
TRBJ2-3	once	-	11	TRBV5-1	CASRVGDTQYF	TGCGCCAGCAGGGTCGGGGATACGCAGTATTTT
TRBJ2-7	-	-	11	TRBV6-7	CASTTPDEQYF	TGTGCCAGCACTACTCCCGACGAGCAGTACTTC
TRBJ2-2	-	-	15	TRBV5-4	CASSSRDKNPGELFF	TGTGCCAGCAGCTCCCGGGACAAAAATCCTGGGGAGCTGTTTTTT
TRBJ2-7	-	-	13	TRBV6-5	CASRLTEIYEQYF	TGTGCCAGCAGGTTGACAGAGATCTACGAGCAGTACTTC
TRBJ2-3	-	TRBD2	16	TRBV7-2	CASSLEGRLAADTQYF	TGTGCCAGCAGCTTAGAGGGCAGACTAGCCGCAGATACGCAGTATTTT
TRBJ2-7	-	TRBD2	14	TRBV5-4	CASSPSGGDYEQYF	TGTGCCAGCAGCCCTAGCGGGGGGGATTACGAGCAGTACTTC
TRBJ2-7	-	-	15	TRBV18	CASSPPSSASYEQYF	TGTGCCAGCTCACCCCCTAGCAGCGCATCCTACGAGCAGTACTTC
TRBJ2-2	-	TRBD1	15	TRBV5-1	CASRSTGGPTGELFF	TGCGCCAGCAGATCCACAGGGGGCCCCACCGGGGAGCTGTTTTTT
TRBJ1-4	-	TRBD1	15	TRBV4-1	CASSPRAGQDQKLFF	TGCGCCAGCAGCCCCCGTGCGGGACAGGATCAAAAACTGTTTTTT
TRBJ1-6	-	-	14	TRBV7-2	CASSFRGLNSPLHF	TGTGCCAGCAGCTTCAGAGGGCTCAATTCACCCCTCCACTTT
TRBJ2-5	-	-	18	TRBV7-2	CASSPKQGQGGVRETQYF	TGTGCCAGCAGCCCTAAACAGGGACAAGGTGGGGTGAGAGAGACCCAGTACTTC
TRBJ2-1	once	TRBD2	18	TRBV2	CASSGSSLAGGPYNEQFF	TGTGCCAGCAGTGGATCCTCCCTGGCGGGGGGACCCTACAATGAGCAGTTCTTC
TRBJ1-2	-	-	12	TRBV7-9	CSSSTGQDGYTF	TGTTCCAGCAGCACCGGACAAGATGGCTACACCTTC
TRBJ1-4	-	TRBD1	16	TRBV5-1	CASSVISDRGHEKLFF	TGCGCCAGCAGCGTCATTTCGGACAGGGGGCATGAAAAACTGTTTTTT
TRBJ2-7	-	TRBD1	14	TRBV14	CASSHRDRLNEQYF	TGTGCCAGCAGCCACCGGGACAGGCTCAACGAGCAGTACTTC
TRBJ1-2	-	TRBD1	14	TRBV6-4	CASRPSGQNYGYTF	TGTGCCAGCAGACCCTCGGGACAGAACTATGGCTACACCTTC
TRBJ2-1	-	-	16	TRBV4-1	CASSHLRTPPYNEQFF	TGCGCCAGCAGCCACCTAAGGACACCTCCCTACAATGAGCAGTTCTTC
TRBJ2-1	-	-	13	TRBV5-4	CAIHLEENNEQFF	TGTGCCATCCATCTGGAGGAGAACAATGAGCAGTTCTTC
TRBJ1-2	-	-	16	TRBV11-2	CASSLVAGRAIYGYTF	TGTGCCAGCAGCTTAGTGGCAGGGCGCGCTATCTATGGCTACACCTTC
TRBJ2-3	-	TRBD2	16	TRBV5-1	CASSGIAGGRTDTQYF	TGCGCCAGCAGCGGAATAGCGGGGGGACGCACAGATACGCAGTATTTT
TRBJ2-5	-	-	14	TRBV7-6	CASSDRQGLETQYF	TGTGCCAGCAGCGATAGACAAGGTCTGGAGACCCAGTACTTC
TRBJ2-7	few	-	14	TRBV10-2	CASGLGSGPYEQYF	TGCGCCAGCGGTCTTGGGTCAGGCCCCTACGAGCAGTACTTC
TRBJ2-3	-	TRBD2	14	TRBV5-4	CASSYGLDPDTQYF	TGTGCCAGCAGCTACGGACTAGACCCAGATACGCAGTATTTT
TRBJ1-2	-	-	12	TRBV7-9	CASSPTGDGYAF	TGTGCCAGCAGCCCTACAGGCGATGGCTACGCCTTC
TRBJ2-3	-	-	14	TRBV6-5	CASSYSVQTDTQYF	TGTGCCAGCAGTTACTCGGTACAGACAGATACGCAGTATTTT
TRBJ2-3	-	TRBD2	16	TRBV5-8	CASSLGLAGSTDTQYF	TGTGCCAGCAGCTTGGGGCTAGCGGGAAGCACAGATACGCAGTATTTT
TRBJ2-3	-	-	17	TRBV12-5	CASGLMGSGLLTDTQYF	TGTGCTAGTGGTTTAATGGGTTCAGGGTTACTCACAGATACGCAGTATTTT
TRBJ1-1	-	-	17	TRBV4-1	CASSQVVGAEWHTEAFF	TGCGCCAGCAGCCAAGTGGTGGGGGCAGAGTGGCACACTGAAGCTTTCTTT
TRBJ2-1	-	TRBD2	16	TRBV11-2	CASSLDWAGGYNEQFF	TGTGCCAGCAGCTTAGACTGGGCGGGGGGGTACAATGAGCAGTTCTTC
TRBJ2-7	-	TRBD2	15	TRBV13	CASSEDAGGTYEQYF	TGTGCCAGCAGTGAGGACGCGGGGGGTACCTACGAGCAGTACTTC
TRBJ1-1	-	TRBD1	14	TRBV2	CAGNRGGGNTEAFF	TGTGCCGGTAACAGGGGCGGAGGGAACACTGAAGCTTTCTTT